This TCR beta chain was recorded in a study of cytomegalovirus exposure and HLA in healthy donors. Notes on the study in general: Specific recognition of CMV antigens was confirmed in vitro for a few chains (all CMV-associated). In the approximately 120 validation repertoires, a later analysis found that first-cohort TCR clusters tended to co-occur. Researchers catalogued 160 or so TCR beta chains as cytomegalovirus-associated.

Donors were drawn from the approximately 120-subject validation cohort, separate from the approximately 680-subject first cohort. CDR3 size: 13 residues. Germline CDR1 reads SNHLY; CDR2 reads FYNNEI. Trimming removed 7 bases from V and 6 bases from J; junction bases left unmatched: 5. Libraries were prepared by immunoSEQ multiplex PCR; TCRdb keeps only in-frame clonotypes and omits some of them. The data hold roughly 200,000 clones, with approximately 84% observed a single time. The count of this clone is one. Antigen: not known. The chain recombines TRBV2 with TRBJ2-1; 8 bases are shared with TRBD1. The sequence derives from a woman between 18 and 29 years old in good health and CMV-seropositive. The sequenced sample was PBMCs. The CDR3 nucleotides are TGTGCCAGCAACCGGGACAGGTCCAATGAGCAGTTCTTC. Protein sequence: CASNRDRSNEQFF.